This TCR beta chain was sequenced for a study of beta chain features in type 1 diabetes. Regarding the study as a whole: The similarity of naive, central memory and Treg TCRB repertoires appeared greater among patients than among healthy donors. A potential influence of HLA type upon TCRB rearrangement remained unresolved herein. All four CD4+ subsets of Type 1 diabetes patients contained TCRB CDR3s that were moderately but significantly shorter.

TCRB transcripts that were expressed got sequenced, as all of the isolated RNA had been reverse transcribed. Sequencing used immunoSEQ multiplex PCR; TCRdb keeps in-frame clones, though not all of them. The table has roughly 26,000 clones, about 52% seen once. This clone was counted only a few times. Its matching antigen is unknown. Germline lookup yields CDR1 SGHRS and CDR2 YFSETQ. The CDR3 runs to 15 residues. V was clipped by 3 bases and J by 0 bases; unmatched bases: 2. The origin of this receptor is a man aged 30 to 45 with type 1 diabetes. The V and J genes are TRBV5-1 and TRBJ2-1, with TRBD2 identical over 8 bases. Sequencing input: stem cell memory CD4+ T cells from blood. CDR3 region: CASSSSGSSYNEQFF. The CDR3 nucleotides read TGCGCCAGCAGCTCCAGCGGGAGCTCCTACAATGAGCAGTTCTTC.